A selection of T cell receptor beta chains follows, all from one sample in a study of blood T cell repertoires in COVID-19. The method was immunoSEQ multiplex PCR; TCRdb's version includes in-frame clones alone and lacks a portion of them. The sample includes approximately 250,000 clones, almost 85% of them seen just once. The sample taken for sequencing was peripheral blood. The receptors were sampled from a man aged 50 to 59 with acute or convalescent COVID-19. Both conserved end residues are part of each CDR3. Each record gives: clone size, D gene, V gene, J gene, CDR3 protein, CDR3 DNA. A D gene is named only where the DNA matches it firmly. The size field is filled for only some rows; it gives once, few, many or a size class.

NA	NA	TRBV24-1	TRBJ1-2	CATSDTSNYGYTF	TGTGCCACCAGTGACACATCTAACTATGGCTACACCTTC
NA	NA	TRBV21-1	TRBJ1-3	CASTDDRAGNTIYF	TGTGCCAGCACCGATGACAGGGCTGGAAACACCATATATTTT
NA	NA	TRBV7-7	TRBJ1-4	CASSSTYATNEKLFF	TGTGCTAGCAGCTCAACATATGCAACTAATGAAAAACTGTTTTTT
NA	NA	TRBV5-4	TRBJ2-1	CASSPGTNEQFF	TGTGCCAGCAGCCCAGGGACTAATGAGCAGTTCTTC
NA	NA	TRBV7-9	TRBJ1-1	CASSFQAGNTEAFF	TGTGCCAGCAGCTTTCAGGCAGGGAACACTGAAGCTTTCTTT
NA	NA	TRBV27	TRBJ1-5	CASRGENLSNQPQHF	TGTGCCAGCAGGGGAGAGAACTTAAGCAATCAGCCCCAGCATTTT
NA	NA	TRBV12-3/TRBV12-4	TRBJ1-1	CASSLAVNTEAFF	TGTGCCAGCAGTTTGGCGGTGAACACTGAAGCTTTCTTT
few	NA	TRBV7-2	TRBJ1-5	CASSLETGFAQPQHF	TGTGCCAGCAGCTTAGAGACGGGGTTCGCTCAGCCCCAGCATTTT
NA	NA	TRBV5-1	TRBJ2-3	CASSQDSPSTDTQYF	TGCGCCAGCAGCCAGGACAGCCCTAGCACAGATACGCAGTATTTT
NA	TRBD1	TRBV3-1/TRBV3-2	TRBJ1-1	CASSPEGTGQGEAFF	TGTGCCAGCAGCCCAGAGGGGACAGGGCAGGGTGAAGCTTTCTTT
NA	NA	TRBV5-4	TRBJ1-6	CASSGGGVVDSPLHF	TGTGCCAGCAGCGGGGGAGGGGTCGTGGATTCACCCCTCCACTTT
NA	NA	TRBV27	TRBJ1-2	CASSPNIAAGYTF	TGTGCCAGCAGTCCCAACATAGCAGCTGGCTACACCTTC
NA	TRBD2	TRBV28	TRBJ2-3	CATGGTSGRRQDTQYF	TGTGCCACCGGGGGGACTAGCGGGAGGAGACAAGATACGCAGTATTTT
NA	TRBD1	TRBV5-4	TRBJ2-3	CASSKGQGTDTQYF	TGTGCCAGCAGCAAAGGACAGGGCACAGATACGCAGTATTTT
NA	TRBD2	TRBV6-5	TRBJ2-5	CATGLAGGYQETQYF	TGTGCCACCGGACTAGCGGGGGGGTACCAAGAGACCCAGTACTTC
NA	TRBD1	TRBV6-5	TRBJ1-5	CASSYGTGGNQPQHF	TGTGCCAGCAGTTACGGGACAGGGGGAAATCAGCCCCAGCATTTT
NA	NA	TRBV6-5	TRBJ1-5	CASSYSEQPQHF	TGTGCCAGCAGTTACTCGGAGCAGCCCCAGCATTTT
NA	TRBD1	TRBV13	TRBJ1-1	CASSQGTENTEAFF	TGTGCCAGCAGCCAGGGGACAGAGAACACTGAAGCTTTCTTT
NA	NA	TRBV6-1	TRBJ2-5	CASSESADRTQYF	TGTGCCAGCAGTGAATCGGCCGACAGGACCCAGTACTTC
once	TRBD2	TRBV6-5	TRBJ2-7	CASNGLAGGQYEQYF	TGTGCCAGCAATGGACTAGCGGGGGGCCAGTACGAGCAGTACTTC
NA	NA	TRBV9	TRBJ2-2	CASSMAANTGELFF	TGTGCCAGCAGTATGGCGGCGAACACCGGGGAGCTGTTTTTT
NA	NA	TRBV19	TRBJ2-1	CASSLSGYSYNEQFF	TGTGCCAGTAGTTTAAGCGGATACTCCTACAATGAGCAGTTCTTC
NA	NA	TRBV9	TRBJ2-1	CASSVWAMGREQFF	TGTGCCAGCAGCGTTTGGGCCATGGGTCGTGAGCAGTTCTTC
NA	TRBD1	TRBV6-6	TRBJ1-5	CASTTTGAQPQHF	TGTGCCAGCACCACGACAGGGGCTCAGCCCCAGCATTTT
NA	NA	TRBV6-5	TRBJ2-7	CASSSYYEQYF	TGTGCCAGCAGTTCTTATTACGAGCAGTACTTC
NA	NA	TRBV5-4	TRBJ1-2	CASSLAAGDGYGYTF	TGTGCCAGCAGCTTGGCGGCAGGGGATGGCTATGGCTACACCTTC
NA	NA	TRBV3-1/TRBV3-2	TRBJ2-6	CASSQGVSSGANVLTF	TGTGCCAGCAGCCAAGGCGTAAGTTCTGGGGCCAACGTCCTGACTTTC
NA	NA	TRBV5-4	TRBJ2-7	CASSLSGQDYEQYF	TGTGCCAGCAGCTTATCCGGCCAGGACTACGAGCAGTACTTC
NA	TRBD1	TRBV5-1	TRBJ1-3	CASSASRDRVGNTIYF	TGCGCCAGCAGCGCGTCCCGGGACAGGGTTGGAAACACCATATATTTT
NA	TRBD2	TRBV10-1	TRBJ2-7	CASALRGSLEQYF	TGCGCCAGCGCCTTGCGGGGGTCTCTCGAGCAGTACTTC
NA	TRBD2	TRBV7-2	TRBJ2-3	CASSQGLAGGDTQYF	TGTGCCAGCAGCCAGGGACTAGCGGGGGGGGATACGCAGTATTTT
NA	NA	TRBV28	TRBJ1-5	CASSFGAGAGGQPQHF	TGTGCCAGCAGTTTTGGGGCAGGGGCGGGAGGTCAGCCCCAGCATTTT
NA	TRBD1	TRBV5-5	TRBJ1-1	CASSLGQGSLGEAFF	TGTGCCAGCAGCTTGGGACAGGGGAGTCTGGGTGAAGCTTTCTTT
NA	TRBD2	TRBV7-2	TRBJ2-5	CASSLFSLAGEGTQYF	TGTGCCAGCAGCTTATTTTCTCTAGCGGGAGAGGGGACCCAGTACTTC
NA	TRBD2	TRBV27	TRBJ2-3	CASSLNGAGGPDTQYF	TGTGCCAGCTCCTTGAATGGGGCGGGGGGTCCAGATACGCAGTATTTT
NA	TRBD1	TRBV29-1	TRBJ1-2	CSAAGTGLYGYTF	TGCAGCGCCGCCGGGACAGGGCTGTACGGCTACACCTTC
NA	NA	TRBV14	TRBJ1-1	CASSQEIGEAFF	TGTGCCAGCAGCCAAGAAATCGGGGAAGCTTTCTTT
NA	NA	TRBV30	TRBJ1-2	CAWRWRGYTF	TGTGCCTGGAGGTGGAGGGGCTACACCTTC
NA	TRBD1	TRBV5-6	TRBJ2-7	CASSSDGQGHYEQYF	TGTGCCAGCAGCTCCGATGGACAGGGCCACTACGAGCAGTACTTC
NA	NA	TRBV14	TRBJ1-6	CASSQVRASNSPLHF	TGTGCCAGCAGCCAAGTCCGCGCCTCGAATTCACCCCTCCACTTT
NA	TRBD1	TRBV13	TRBJ2-3	CASSLARTGGAIGTDTQYF	TGTGCCAGCAGCTTAGCCAGGACAGGGGGCGCGATCGGCACAGATACGCAGTATTTT
NA	NA	TRBV30	TRBJ1-1	CAWSPIRREGAGSTEAFF	TGTGCCTGGAGTCCCATCAGGAGGGAAGGCGCGGGAAGCACTGAAGCTTTCTTT
once	NA	TRBV9	TRBJ1-3	CASSVEGQGGNTIYF	TGTGCCAGCAGCGTAGAGGGGCAGGGGGGAAACACCATATATTTT
NA	TRBD1	TRBV18	TRBJ2-7	CASSQTGGTHEQYF	TGTGCCAGCTCACAGACAGGGGGTACCCACGAGCAGTACTTC
few	NA	TRBV7-8	TRBJ1-2	CASRASTGEVEGYTF	TGTGCCAGCAGAGCTTCAACTGGGGAGGTAGAAGGCTACACCTTC
NA	NA	TRBV6-1	TRBJ1-5	CASSERRLTDQPQHF	TGTGCCAGCAGTGAAAGGCGACTTACCGATCAGCCCCAGCATTTT
once	TRBD1	TRBV19	TRBJ1-2	CASSSIDRAHGYTF	TGTGCCAGTAGTTCCATTGACAGGGCTCATGGCTACACCTTC
NA	NA	TRBV19	TRBJ2-7	CASSEWRTSPYEQYF	TGTGCCAGTAGCGAGTGGAGGACCTCCCCCTACGAGCAGTACTTC
NA	NA	TRBV11-2	TRBJ2-7	CASSSTRSSYEQYF	TGTGCCAGCAGCTCCACACGGAGCTCCTACGAGCAGTACTTC